The rows below give T cell receptor beta chains drawn from one sample of a study of blood T cell repertoires in COVID-19. The table came from immunoSEQ multiplex PCR; TCRdb's copy has only in-frame clones and leaves some out. The sample records approximately 530,000 clones, roughly nine tenths being singletons. Sequencing was performed on peripheral blood. The source of these receptors is a woman in her forties or fifties with COVID-19, enrolled during active disease. The CDR3 runs from the conserved cysteine through the conserved F or W. D genes are given only for firm matches. The size entry is marked missing in some rows and otherwise reads once, few, many or a size class.

D gene,V gene,J gene,clone size,CDR3 DNA,CDR3 protein
TRBD2,TRBV29-1,TRBJ2-5,-,TGCAGCGTTCAGAGCGGGGTGGTCGAGACCCAGTACTTC,CSVQSGVVETQYF
TRBD1,TRBV5-6,TRBJ1-2,-,TGTGCCAGCAGCCGAGGACAGGGGTTCGGTGGCTACACCTTC,CASSRGQGFGGYTF
-,TRBV9,TRBJ1-2,few,TGTGCCAGCAGCGTAGAGTGGAGGCCCTACACCTTC,CASSVEWRPYTF
-,TRBV6-5,TRBJ1-1,-,TGTGCCAGCAGTAGAGCGAACGCTGAAGCTTTCTTT,CASSRANAEAFF
TRBD1,TRBV29-1,TRBJ2-5,-,TGCAGCGCCACACAGGGGTTCGGAGAGACCCAGTACTTC,CSATQGFGETQYF
TRBD1,TRBV4-1,TRBJ1-2,-,TGCGCCAGCAGCCAACAGACAGGGAACGCCTATGGCTACACCTTC,CASSQQTGNAYGYTF
-,TRBV7-9,TRBJ1-1,once,TGTGCCAGCAGCTCAAGCGGAGGCAGGAACACTGAAGCTTTCTTT,CASSSSGGRNTEAFF
-,TRBV28,TRBJ1-4,-,TGTGCCAGCAGTACCCCACAGTTAACTAATGAAAAACTGTTTTTT,CASSTPQLTNEKLFF
TRBD2,TRBV11-2,TRBJ2-3,-,TGTGCCAGCAGCTTGAGCGGGGGGGCCCTCACAGATACGCAGTATTTT,CASSLSGGALTDTQYF
-,TRBV9,TRBJ1-2,-,TGTGCCAGCACCGAAAGGGGGGGTCCTCATAACTATGGCTACACCTTC,CASTERGGPHNYGYTF
TRBD1,TRBV6-1,TRBJ2-5,-,TGTGCCAGCAGTGAATTTAAGAGGGACAGCTCGGGGGAGACCCAGTACTTC,CASSEFKRDSSGETQYF
TRBD1,TRBV5-1,TRBJ2-7,-,TGCGCCAGCAGCTTGGCGGGACAGGGCTCCTACGAGCAGTACTTC,CASSLAGQGSYEQYF
-,TRBV10-2,TRBJ2-4,-,TGCGCCAGCAGTGATTCGGCGGGGGCCGGAGACATTCAGTACTTC,CASSDSAGAGDIQYF
-,TRBV7-9,TRBJ2-2,-,TGTGCCAGCAGCTTAGAATGGAGTGACGGGGAGCTGTTTTTT,CASSLEWSDGELFF
-,TRBV24-1,TRBJ1-5,-,TGTGCCACCAGTGTGGCAGGGGAAAATCAGCCCCAGCATTTT,CATSVAGENQPQHF
TRBD1,TRBV28,TRBJ1-1,-,TGTGCCAGCAGTTCTCCAACAACAGGGGGAAACACTGAAGCTTTCTTT,CASSSPTTGGNTEAFF
-,TRBV19,TRBJ1-1,-,TGTGCCAGTAGTCCCTCCCTCAGGGGCCTGAACACTGAAGCTTTCTTT,CASSPSLRGLNTEAFF
-,TRBV30,TRBJ2-1,-,TGTGCCTGGGACAACCGCTACAATGAGCAGTTCTTC,CAWDNRYNEQFF
TRBD1,TRBV5-1,TRBJ2-2,-,TGCGCCAGCAGTACACGACAGGGGATATGGACCGGGGAGCTGTTTTTT,CASSTRQGIWTGELFF
-,TRBV9,TRBJ1-2,-,TGTGCCAGCAGCGCAACCGGGACTACGGGTGGCTACACCTTC,CASSATGTTGGYTF
TRBD1,TRBV18,TRBJ1-5,-,TGTGCCAGCTCACAGGACAGGGCCCAGCCCCAGCATTTT,CASSQDRAQPQHF
TRBD1,TRBV27,TRBJ2-2,-,TGTGCCAGCAGTTTAGGGTTCGACAGGGCCGGGGAGCTGTTTTTT,CASSLGFDRAGELFF
TRBD1,TRBV10-3,TRBJ2-4,-,TGTGCCATCAGTGACCTTGTCGACAGGGGAAACATTCAGTACTTC,CAISDLVDRGNIQYF
TRBD2,TRBV29-1,TRBJ2-3,-,TGCAGCGTGAGATCCGGGGCGGGAGGCACAGATACGCAGTATTTT,CSVRSGAGGTDTQYF
-,TRBV3-1/TRBV3-2,TRBJ2-2,-,TGTGCCAGCAGCCAACTTCGCACCGGGGAGCTGTTTTTT,CASSQLRTGELFF
-,TRBV12-2,TRBJ2-1,once,TGTGCAAGTCGCTCTGGTAAGGAGGGTAACAATGAGCAGTTCTTC,CASRSGKEGNNEQFF
TRBD1,TRBV19,TRBJ2-3,-,TGTGCCAGTAGTATACGACAGGGGGCGGGAAATACGCAGTATTTT,CASSIRQGAGNTQYF
-,TRBV5-1,TRBJ2-7,-,TGCGCCAGCAGCGCAGGACACGGAGACTACGAGCAGTACTTC,CASSAGHGDYEQYF
TRBD1,TRBV6-6,TRBJ1-3,-,TGTGCCAGCAGCGCTACAGGGGTGGGAAACACCATATATTTT,CASSATGVGNTIYF
-,TRBV29-1,TRBJ1-5,-,TGCAGCGTGATGACAGGTTTGCGGCAGCCCCAGCATTTT,CSVMTGLRQPQHF
TRBD2,TRBV11-1,TRBJ2-7,-,TGTGCCAGCAGCCTTCAGTTAGCGGGGGGATCCTACGAGCAGTACTTC,CASSLQLAGGSYEQYF
-,TRBV29-1,TRBJ2-7,-,TGCAGCGTCCTTCGTGGGCTCGAGCAGTACTTC,CSVLRGLEQYF
-,TRBV12-5,TRBJ1-1,few,TGTGCTAGTGGCCCGTTGGGAGACACTGAAGCTTTCTTT,CASGPLGDTEAFF
TRBD2,TRBV29-1,TRBJ2-3,-,TGCAGCGTTCCGACTAGCGGGTTAGATACGCAGTATTTT,CSVPTSGLDTQYF
TRBD2,TRBV7-8,TRBJ2-3,once,TGTGCCAGCAGCTTAGGAAGCGGGGCTGGCCCCGCCAGCGCAGATACGCAGTATTTT,CASSLGSGAGPASADTQYF
TRBD1,TRBV9,TRBJ2-3,once,TGTGCCAGCAGCGTACAGGGGGCGAGGGGGGCAGATACGCAGTATTTT,CASSVQGARGADTQYF
-,TRBV30,TRBJ1-6,-,TGTGCCTGGAGCTACAGGCCGGGTTCACCCCTCCACTTT,CAWSYRPGSPLHF
TRBD1,TRBV10-3,TRBJ2-6,-,TGTGCCATCAGGATGACAGGGGTGGCTGGGGCCAACGTCCTGACTTTC,CAIRMTGVAGANVLTF
TRBD1,TRBV19,TRBJ1-1,-,TGTGCCAGTAGTTCCCCGAGAACGACAGGGCCCGGGTGGACTGAAGCTTTCTTT,CASSSPRTTGPGWTEAFF
-,TRBV7-9,TRBJ1-1,-,TGTGCCAGCAGCTTGGGCGGGGGGACTGAAGCTTTCTTT,CASSLGGGTEAFF
-,TRBV2,TRBJ1-1,few,TGTGCCAGTAGACGGGAGGCTGAAGCTTTCTTT,CASRREAEAFF
-,TRBV5-4,TRBJ2-6,-,TGTGCCAGCAGCTCCCAGGGCTCCGGGGCCAACGTCCTGACTTTC,CASSSQGSGANVLTF
TRBD1,TRBV7-8,TRBJ1-1,-,TGTGCCAGCAGCCGGGACAGGGGGCCAGCTTTCTTT,CASSRDRGPAFF
-,TRBV5-1,TRBJ2-7,once,TGCGCCAGCAGCGATGAGGGATACGAGCAGTACTTC,CASSDEGYEQYF
-,TRBV11-2,TRBJ2-7,-,TGTGCCAGCAGCCCGACGGGTGGCGGCTACGAGCAGTACTTC,CASSPTGGGYEQYF
TRBD1,TRBV5-1,TRBJ1-1,-,TGCGCCAGCAGCCTGACAGGGGGGAACACTGAAGCTTTCTTT,CASSLTGGNTEAFF
TRBD1,TRBV2,TRBJ1-1,-,TGTGCCAGCATTCGTCTGACAGGGACCGAAGCTTTCTTT,CASIRLTGTEAFF
TRBD2,TRBV7-2,TRBJ2-3,-,TGTGCCAGCAGCTTAGCGGCTAGCGGGGGGACAGATACGCAGTATTTT,CASSLAASGGTDTQYF
TRBD2,TRBV28,TRBJ2-1,-,TGTGCCAGCAGTCCCCAGGGAGGCGGGAGGTTTGAGCAGTTCTTC,CASSPQGGGRFEQFF
TRBD2,TRBV5-1,TRBJ2-2,few,TGCGCCAGCAGCTTGGATTCAGCGGGGGGCAACACCGGGGAGCTGTTTTTT,CASSLDSAGGNTGELFF
-,TRBV5-1,TRBJ1-4,-,TGCGCCAGCAGCTTGGCCACAGGGAGGGGTAATGAAAAACTGTTTTTT,CASSLATGRGNEKLFF
-,TRBV9,TRBJ2-5,-,TGTGCCAGCAGCGTCGGAGGTGGGGAGACCCAGTACTTC,CASSVGGGETQYF
TRBD1,TRBV6-5,TRBJ1-5,-,TGTGCCAGCAGGGTGACAGGGGAGAATCAGCCCCAGCATTTT,CASRVTGENQPQHF
TRBD1,TRBV28,TRBJ1-2,-,TGTGCCAGCAGGACAGGGGGCGCCTATAATGGCTACACCTTC,CASRTGGAYNGYTF
-,TRBV28,TRBJ2-1,-,TGTGCCAGCACCCTGGGGCGTTACAATGAGCAGTTCTTC,CASTLGRYNEQFF
-,TRBV19,TRBJ1-2,-,TGTGCCTCTAGTACAAAAGGGGTAGGAACGTATGGCTACACCTTC,CASSTKGVGTYGYTF
TRBD2,TRBV27,TRBJ2-1,-,TGTGCCAGCAGTTTTAGCGGGGGTCGACTTGCCAACAATGAGCAGTTCTTC,CASSFSGGRLANNEQFF
-,TRBV6-1,TRBJ1-2,-,TGTGCCAGCAGTGAAGGAGGCGGCTATCATGGCTACACCTTC,CASSEGGGYHGYTF
TRBD2,TRBV19,TRBJ2-5,-,TGTGCCAGTAGTATAATGATAGCGGGGGGGGAAGAGACCCAGTACTTC,CASSIMIAGGEETQYF